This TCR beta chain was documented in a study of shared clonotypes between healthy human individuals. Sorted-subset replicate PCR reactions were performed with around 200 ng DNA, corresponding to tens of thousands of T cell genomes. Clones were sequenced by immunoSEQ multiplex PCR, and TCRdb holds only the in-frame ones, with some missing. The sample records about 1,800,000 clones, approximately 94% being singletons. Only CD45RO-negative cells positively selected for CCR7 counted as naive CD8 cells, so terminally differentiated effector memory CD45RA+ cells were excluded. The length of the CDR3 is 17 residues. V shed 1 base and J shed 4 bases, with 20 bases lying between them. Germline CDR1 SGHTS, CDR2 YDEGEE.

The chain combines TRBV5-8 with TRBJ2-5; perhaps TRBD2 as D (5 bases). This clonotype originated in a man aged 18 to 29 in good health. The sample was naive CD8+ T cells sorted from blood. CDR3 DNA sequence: TGTGCCAGCAGCTTGACGGGAAGGGATGATGGTCGAGAGACCCAGTACTTC. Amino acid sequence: CASSLTGRDDGRETQYF.